The T cell receptor beta chain described here comes from a study of STAT3 mutations in large granular lymphocyte leukemia (dated by TCRdb to about 2019). About the investigation overall: Roughly half of the T-LGLL patients who were sequenced longitudinally carried canonical activating STAT3 mutations. More than half of T-LGLL patients received one or more immunosuppressive therapy regimens, with hematologic response in about 40% of those treated. To reconstruct clonal hierarchy and dynamics, serial deep sequencing of TCRbeta CDR3 and STAT3 was performed in patients with T-cell large granular lymphocyte leukemia. From an initial cohort of 207 LGL patients, about 17 representative T-LGLL cases were picked for longitudinal TCRbeta and STAT3 sequencing. As controls, the study also included longitudinal sequencing of a couple of patients with natural killer LGL leukemia. For each patient, sequencing was performed at an average of around 4 time points, with a range of 2 to 8 samplings.

Notes on this clone: Its antigen is currently not known. It has no much larger one-base neighbor in the sample; base qualities were not kept.

An Illumina MiSeq was used to sequence the TCRbeta libraries, yielding an average of approximately 40,000 productive templates per sample. Using multiplex PCR amplification, the immunoSEQ assay generated the TCRbeta CDR3 libraries. The study's own analysis went as follows. Repertoire diversity was computed as previously defined, with values near 0 indicating extremely monoclonal samples. Imported from immuneACCESS, the table was reduced by TCRdb to in-frame sequences with V and J called. These copies leave out some clones; in studies compared against another copy, an unresolved V gene accounts for under half, and the cause of the remainder is not known. V and J calls and clone size are copied from that table; D and trimming were computed from the DNA. A total of approximately 5,700 clones appear in this sample, more than 60% of them only once. Of the sample, about 80% is held by the ten largest clones.

Here is what the overall study found, with its caveats: Linking therapy response to changes in TCR clonal burden was complicated by variable intervals between samplings and by differing treatment regimens. At least one immunodominant TCRbeta clonotype was present in every T-LGLL patient, and multiple immunodominant subclonotypes appeared in about half of the T-LGLL patients. Because codominant clonotypes persisted in some patients, a small but highly pathogenic clone may have been missed. TCR clonotype switching after therapy was seen in about 30% of the 18 patients, with all newly emerging clones being STAT3 wild type. Because no samples were available when a clone first appeared, clonal expansion was inferred from samplings taken at other points. The burden of the dominant TCR clone was higher than the STAT3 mutant burden in several patients, which suggests that the STAT3 mutation arose secondarily inside a clone that had already expanded.

The same DNA, extracted from blood mononuclear cells, served for both the TCR sequencing and the STAT3 sequencing. The germline V gene (reference sequence) provides CDR1 PRHDT and CDR2 FYEKMQ. CDR3 length: 13 amino acids, cysteine to phenylalanine. Here the CDR3 DNA is all that survives: 39 bases in frame from base 1. V was cut back by 5 bases and J by 5 bases, leaving a gap of 9 bases between them. The clonotype comes from a middle-aged man with T-cell large granular lymphocyte leukemia. Some clones in this sample may be carry-over from other donors' samples. The age is the age at diagnosis. Material: peripheral blood mononuclear cells. Recombination joined TRBV13 with TRBJ2-2, with the D gene uncertain. The nucleotide sequence reads as follows: TGTGCCAGCAGCCCAGGCCTGACCGGGGAGCTGTTTTTT. Its product reads: CASSPGLTGELFF. With all but the CDR3 taken from the reference TRBV13 and TRBJ2-2 genes, the full variable domain is: AAGVIQSPRHLIKEKRETATLKCYPIPRHDTVYWYQQGPGQDPQFLISFYEKMQSDKGSIPDRFSAQQFSDYHSELNMSSLELGDSALYFCASSPGLTGELFFGEGSRLTVL.